The present T cell receptor beta chain was sequenced within a study of molecular identifiers for immune sequencing clone quantification. As previously described, bulk TCR libraries were made using listed TCR primers. TCRdb independently ran MiXCR on the PCR reads; one entry per CDR3 protein. Of about 630,000 distinct CDR3 sequences in the sample, 25% were seen once. Germline CDR1 reads LGHNT; CDR2 reads FRNRAP. V was shortened by 6 bases and J by 6 bases, with 12 bases between the two germline ends. The CDR3 loop spans 12 amino acids. This clonotype appeared many times. Naive CD8 libraries came from approximately 20,000 to 980,000 sorted cells with 10%, 30% or 50% RNA. The CD8+CD4-CCR7+CD45RA+ phenotype defined the sorted naive CD8 T cells.

The TCR comes from a human donor in good health. Some libraries in this study had Jurkat cell RNA spiked in. The V call is TRBV12-5, the J call TRBJ2-7; D might be TRBD2 (6 bases). Sequencing input: naive CD8+ T cells from blood, with Jurkat cell RNA spiked in. The subset denotes: FACS-sorted CD8+CD4-CCR7+CD45RA+ naive T cells. The CDR3 sequence: CASGWREGEQYF. In DNA form, the CDR3 reads TGTGCTAGTGGATGGCGGGAAGGCGAGCAGTACTTC.